This TCR beta chain was recorded in a study of cytomegalovirus exposure and HLA in healthy donors. Study findings and constraints: Analysis performed later showed TCR beta chains linked to HLA being more clonally expanded than equally common others. An analysis that came later showed most CMV-associated TCR beta chains appearing HLA-restricted. The likely explanation for a cluster of highly shared sequence variants was sequencing artifact.

Researchers ran the PCR with 60 Vbeta and 13 Jbeta primers. Data came from immunoSEQ multiplex PCR; TCRdb stores just in-frame clones and leaves some out. The table records roughly 110,000 clones, about 75% of them present only once. Trimming stripped 5 bases from V and 0 bases from J, with 11 bases between. This CDR3 has 15 amino acids. Looked up from germline, CDR1 is SNHLY and CDR2 is FYNNEI. Notes on this clone: The antigen remains unidentified.

Source material: PBMCs. This chain connects TRBV2 to TRBJ1-5; D ambiguous. This receptor was taken from a woman aged 40 to 49 in good health and CMV-seropositive. The CDR3 spells CASSFEGRSNQPQHF. CDR3 nucleotides: TGTGCCAGCAGTTTTGAGGGTCGTAGCAATCAGCCCCAGCATTTT. Full variable domain (missing parts from reference TRBV2 and TRBJ1-5): EPEVTQTPSHQVTQMGQEVILRCVPISNHLYFYWYRQILGQKVEFLVSFYNNEISEKSEIFDDQFSVERPDGSNFTLKIRSTKLEDSAMYFCASSFEGRSNQPQHFGDGTRLSIL.